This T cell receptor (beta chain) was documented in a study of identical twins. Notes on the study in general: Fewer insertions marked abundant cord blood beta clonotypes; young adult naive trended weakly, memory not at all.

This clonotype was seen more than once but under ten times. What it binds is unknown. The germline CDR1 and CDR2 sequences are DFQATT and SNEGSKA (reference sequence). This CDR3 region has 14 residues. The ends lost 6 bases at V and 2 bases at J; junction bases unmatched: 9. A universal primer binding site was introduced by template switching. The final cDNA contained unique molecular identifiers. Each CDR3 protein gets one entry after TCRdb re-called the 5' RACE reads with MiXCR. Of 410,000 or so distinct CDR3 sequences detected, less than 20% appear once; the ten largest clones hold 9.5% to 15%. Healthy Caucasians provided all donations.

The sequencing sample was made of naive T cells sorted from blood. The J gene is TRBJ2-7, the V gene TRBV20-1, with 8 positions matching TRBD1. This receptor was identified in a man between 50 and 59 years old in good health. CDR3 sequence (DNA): TGCAGTGCGGGACGTCCGGGACAGGCCTACGAGCAGTACTTC. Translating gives CSAGRPGQAYEQYF.